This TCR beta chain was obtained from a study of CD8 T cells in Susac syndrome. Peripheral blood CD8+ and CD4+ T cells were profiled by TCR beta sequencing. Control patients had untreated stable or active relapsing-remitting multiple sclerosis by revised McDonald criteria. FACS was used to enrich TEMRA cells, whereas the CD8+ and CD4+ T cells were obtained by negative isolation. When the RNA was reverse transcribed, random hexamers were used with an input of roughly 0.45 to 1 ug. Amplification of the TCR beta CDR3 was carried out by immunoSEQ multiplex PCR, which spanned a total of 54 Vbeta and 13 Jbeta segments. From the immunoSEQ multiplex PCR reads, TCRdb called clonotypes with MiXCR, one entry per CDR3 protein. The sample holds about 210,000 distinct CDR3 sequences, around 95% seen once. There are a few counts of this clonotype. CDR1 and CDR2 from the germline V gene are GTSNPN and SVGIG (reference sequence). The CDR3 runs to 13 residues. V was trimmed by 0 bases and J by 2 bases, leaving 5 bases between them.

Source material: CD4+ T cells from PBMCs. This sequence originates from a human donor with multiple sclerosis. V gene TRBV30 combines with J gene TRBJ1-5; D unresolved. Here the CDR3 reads CAWSVTGNQPQHF. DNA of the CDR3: TGTGCCTGGAGTGTCACAGGCAATCAGCCCCAGCATTTT.